Below, one TCR beta chain is given with its context. As processed by the authors: Reference gene primer amplification in the assay estimated nucleated cell counts. The assay was immunoSEQ multiplex PCR, and TCRdb's table has in-frame clones only and misses some. V and J calls plus clone size are reproduced from that table; the DNA served to infer D and trimming. The data contain some 100,000 clones, approximately 81% of them seen just once; the ten biggest clones take up around 25%. This specimen comes from a study of blood T cell repertoires in COVID-19. Study context: Samples came from the United States, Italy and Spain, spanning acute and convalescent COVID-19.

V lost 1 base and J 6 bases, leaving 18 bases between the germline ends. The CDR3 covers 17 residues. Germline values: CDR1 KGHSH, CDR2 LQKENI. The chain uses TRBV18 and TRBJ2-2; maybe TRBD1 (5 bases). This TCR was recovered from a man older than 75 with active or convalescent COVID-19. The sequencing sample was made of peripheral blood. The CDR3 DNA sequence: TGTGCCAGCTCACCACTAGGGGCACGACCGTCAGCCGGGGAGCTGTTTTTT. Translating gives CASSPLGARPSAGELFF.